The present T cell receptor (beta chain) was sequenced within a study of T cell repertoires in ileal Crohn's disease. Study-wide findings and caveats: Within the first postoperative year, endoscopy came at median roughly seven months. Compared with CD4 T cells, sorted CD8 cells carried more expanded clones.

Clones were read by immunoSEQ multiplex PCR, and TCRdb kept only the in-frame ones, dropping some. The data contain 4,500 to 7,000 clones, about two thirds of them seen just once; the ten biggest clones take up less than 35%. Germline lookup yields CDR1 PRHDT and CDR2 FYEKMQ (reference sequence). The CDR3 runs to 15 residues. The V segment lost 4 bases and the J segment 7 bases; nucleotides outside the gene matches: 10. Notes on this clone: What it binds is unknown.

The sample's time point: neoterminal ileum biopsy at postoperative endoscopy, about 6 months after surgery. Included were adult ileal or ileocolonic Crohn's patients indicated for ileocolonic resection. This chain connects TRBV13 to TRBJ2-3, with 8 bases aligning to TRBD2. Material for sequencing was ileal tissue. The clonotype comes from an adult with Crohn's disease. The CDR3 region has the DNA TGTGCCAGCAGCTCGGGAGGGGGGCGCCCCTATACGCAGTATTTT. Amino acid sequence: CASSSGGGRPYTQYF.